These 27 T cell receptor beta chains share one sample of origin, sequenced in a study of T cell responses to AZD1222 COVID-19 vaccine. Clones were sequenced by immunoSEQ multiplex PCR, and TCRdb holds only the in-frame ones, with some missing. The sample has 150,000 to 200,000 clones, 85% to 90% seen once. The sample consisted of peripheral blood, taken on day 0 of AZD1222 vaccination. These receptors were collected from an adult in good health.

The chain couples TRBV2 to TRBJ1-6; tentatively, D is TRBD1 (6 bases). Germline CDR1 and CDR2: SNHLY and FYNNEI. The CDR3 runs to 15 residues. The V and J ends lost 6 bases and 3 bases respectively, with 12 bases between them. The CDR3 DNA reads as TGTGCCAGCAGCGGAGAGGGACACTATAATTCACCCCTCCACTTT. It encodes CASSGEGHYNSPLHF. Based on the CDR3 plus reference TRBV2 and TRBJ1-6, the full variable domain is EPEVTQTPSHQVTQMGQEVILRCVPISNHLYFYWYRQILGQKVEFLVSFYNNEISEKSEIFDDQFSVERPDGSNFTLKIRSTKLEDSAMYFCASSGEGHYNSPLHFGNGTRLTVT.

V is TRBV19 and J is TRBJ2-7; 8 bases are shared with TRBD1. Germline V gene lookup returns CDR1 LNHDA and CDR2 SQIVND (reference sequence). The V and J ends lost 5 bases and 2 bases, in that order; junction bases with no gene match: 8. This CDR3 contains 15 residues. In DNA, the CDR3 is TGTGCCAGTAGTCTCGCCGGGACAGGCACCTACGAGCAGTACTTC. This translates into CASSLAGTGTYEQYF.

This clone was counted only a few times. This chain connects TRBV6-5 to TRBJ1-5; D may be TRBD1 (5 bases). CDR3 length equals 14 residues. CDR1 is MNHEY and CDR2 is SVGAGI in the germline V gene. Trimming pared 6 bases from V and 4 bases from J, leaving 13 bases between. The CDR3 DNA is TGTGCCAGCAGCTCATGGGGGGTAAATCAGCCCCAGCATTTT. This codes for CASSSWGVNQPQHF.

V is TRBV6-1 and J is TRBJ1-3; a weak D match, TRBD1 (6 bases). The CDR3 extends over 15 amino acids. Germline loops: CDR1 MNHNS, CDR2 SASEGT. The V end was cut by 2 bases, the J end by 0 bases, with 8 bases between. The CDR3, as DNA: TGTGCCAGCAGTGAACTACAGGGCTCTGGAAACACCATATATTTT. This gives the protein CASSELQGSGNTIYF.

The rearrangement links TRBV19 to TRBJ2-2; D might be TRBD2 (5 bases). Trimming stripped 2 bases from V and 1 base from J, with 8 bases between. This CDR3 is 15 amino acids long. Germline V lookup: CDR1 LNHDA, CDR2 SQIVND (reference sequence). CDR3 nucleotides: TGTGCCAGTAGTATACCCAGCGGGAACACCGGGGAGCTGTTTTTT. Translating it yields CASSIPSGNTGELFF.

This clone was seen only once. The chain joins TRBV3-1 (or the pseudogene TRBV3-2) to TRBJ1-3; D unresolved. This CDR3 spans 18 amino acids. Between the trimmed V and J ends, which lost 1 base and 5 bases, there was a span of 21 bases. From germline, CDR1 is LGHDT and CDR2 YNNKEL (reference sequence). For the CDR3, the DNA is TGTGCCAGCAGCCAAGGAGGTCCAAGGGCTAGCGGTAGAAACACCATATATTTT. Protein product: CASSQGGPRASGRNTIYF.

V and J are TRBV6-5 and TRBJ1-4; D is unclear. Germline V gene lookup returns CDR1 MNHEY and CDR2 SVGAGI. The V and J ends lost 2 bases and 2 bases respectively, with 9 bases between them. This CDR3 is built from 15 residues. In DNA, the CDR3 is TGTGCCAGCAGTTACCAGTTAGGGACTAATGAAAAACTGTTTTTT. Amino acids: CASSYQLGTNEKLFF.

The rearrangement joins TRBV28 to TRBJ1-2; no definite D call. Per the germline V gene, CDR1 is MDHEN and CDR2 is SYDVKM. The CDR3 runs 12 residues. The ends were cut back, 7 bases at V and 8 bases at J, with 14 bases in the middle. CDR3 DNA: TGTGCCAGCACCTTGGATATAGGGGGCTACACCTTC. It codes for CASTLDIGGYTF.

V and J are TRBV2 and TRBJ1-2; no clear D gene. CDR1 is SNHLY, CDR2 FYNNEI, per germline. This CDR3 has 12 residues. Deletions cut 5 bases from V and 8 bases from J, with 12 bases between. CDR3 sequence (DNA): TGTGCCAGCAGTACAAAATGGGGAGGCTACACCTTC. Protein: CASSTKWGGYTF.

The gene calls are TRBV6-6 and TRBJ1-4; D possibly corresponds to TRBD1 (6 bases). The germline gives CDR1 MNHNY, CDR2 SVGAGI (reference sequence). The CDR3 runs 17 residues. Trimming removed 5 bases at V and 7 bases at J, with 23 bases between. The CDR3 spells CASSPDIRTVGGEKLFF. CDR3 nucleotides: TGTGCCAGCAGTCCCGACATCCGGACAGTCGGGGGTGAAAAACTGTTTTTT.

This clone has only one observation. This rearrangement joins TRBV7-3 to TRBJ2-3, with D perhaps TRBD1 or TRBD2 (5 bases each). The CDR3 totals 14 residues. Germline V gene sequence: CDR1 SGHTA, CDR2 FQGTGA. V lost 5 bases and J lost 4, with 13 bases in between. The CDR3 loop is CASSERSGPDTQYF. In DNA form, the CDR3 reads TGTGCCAGCAGCGAAAGGTCGGGGCCAGATACGCAGTATTTT.

The chain has TRBV12-3 or TRBV12-4 and TRBJ2-1; a possible D gene is TRBD1 (6 bases). V lost 6 bases to trimming and J lost 6 bases, with 12 bases between them. The CDR3 has 13 residues. Written as DNA, the CDR3 is TGTGCCAGCAGGTTGGGGGCGGTCAATGAGCAGTTCTTC. It specifies CASRLGAVNEQFF.

The CDR3 region is CASSLAVSGANVLTF. The CDR3, as DNA: TGCGCCAGCAGCTTGGCTGTCTCTGGGGCCAACGTCCTGACTTTC. The chain recombines TRBV5-1 with TRBJ2-6; D is unresolved. Germline V gene data show CDR1 as SGHRS and CDR2 as YFSETQ. Trimming pared 0 bases from V and 0 bases from J, leaving 4 bases between. The CDR3 covers 15 residues.

V is TRBV3-1 (or the pseudogene TRBV3-2) and J is TRBJ1-5, with no clear D. Trimming took 1 base from V and 4 from J, leaving 14 bases between them. Per the germline V gene, CDR1 is LGHDT and CDR2 is YNNKEL (reference sequence). This CDR3 is built from 16 residues. The CDR3 loop reads CASSQAGYQSNQPQHF. Written as DNA, the CDR3 is TGTGCCAGCAGCCAAGCGGGCTACCAGTCAAATCAGCCCCAGCATTTT.

This chain connects TRBV7-3 to TRBJ2-1; D is undetermined. Germline V CDR1 and CDR2: SGHTA, FQGTGA. The CDR3 has 15 residues. V lost 0 bases and J 0 bases, leaving 6 bases between the germline ends. For the CDR3, the DNA is TGTGCCAGCAGCTTAACCCCGGACTCCTACAATGAGCAGTTCTTC. Residues: CASSLTPDSYNEQFF. Full variable domain (remainder filled in from reference TRBV7-3 and TRBJ2-1): GAGVSQTPSNKVTEKGKYVELRCDPISGHTALYWYRQSLGQGPEFLIYFQGTGAADDSGLPNDRFFAVRPEGSVSTLKIQRTERGDSAVYLCASSLTPDSYNEQFFGPGTRLTVL.

J is TRBJ1-2 and V is TRBV24-1; D is undetermined. V was pared by 2 bases and J by 4 bases, with 7 bases between. The CDR3 has 13 residues. Germline V gene lookup returns CDR1 KGHDR and CDR2 SFDVKD. CDR3 sequence reads: CATSDSRAYGYTF. The CDR3 coding sequence is TGTGCCACCAGTGATTCGAGAGCCTATGGCTACACCTTC.

As concerns this clone: At one end the junction does not follow the germline gene, possibly because of a read error. The J gene is TRBJ1-5, the V gene TRBV6-1, with 7 bases identical to TRBD1. CDR1 and CDR2 (germline): MNHNS, SASEGT. The CDR3 is 15 amino acids. The DNA of the CDR3 is TGTGCCAGCAGAGAAGGGACAGTGAGGAATCAGCCCCAGCATTTT. Translated, it gives CASREGTVRNQPQHF.

The J gene is TRBJ2-1, the V gene TRBV28; 10 bases map to TRBD2. The germline V gene has CDR1 MDHEN and CDR2 SYDVKM. This CDR3 has 14 residues. The V gene end was trimmed by 7 bases and the J gene end by 0 bases; junction bases not matched to a gene: 0. CDR3 amino acids: CASTSGGSYNEQFF. The CDR3 DNA reads TGTGCCAGCACTAGCGGGGGCTCCTACAATGAGCAGTTCTTC.

The genes are TRBV19 and TRBJ1-2; D gene ambiguous. From germline, CDR1 is LNHDA and CDR2 SQIVND (reference sequence). The CDR3 totals 11 residues. Deletions cut 4 bases from V and 4 bases from J, with 4 bases between. The CDR3 region is CASSSGYGYTF. CDR3 DNA sequence: TGTGCCAGTAGTAGCGGCTATGGCTACACCTTC.

The chain links TRBV7-9 to TRBJ1-4, with D uncertain. Germline V gene lookup returns CDR1 SEHNR and CDR2 FQNEAQ (reference sequence). The CDR3 is 15 amino acids. V was clipped by 1 base and J by 5 bases, with 11 bases between them. The CDR3: CASSLVSTLNEKLFF. In DNA form, the CDR3 reads TGTGCCAGCAGCTTAGTAAGCACTTTGAATGAAAAACTGTTTTTT.

This clone was seen a few times. V is TRBV15 and J is TRBJ2-7, with 8 positions matching TRBD1. V trimming: 9 bases; J trimming: 7 bases; junction bases outside the gene matches: 17. Per the germline V gene, CDR1 is LNHNV and CDR2 is YYDKDF (reference sequence). This CDR3 region has 15 residues. The CDR3 loop reads CATRSGTGLSEEQYF. The CDR3 nucleotides read TGTGCCACGAGATCCGGGACAGGTCTGTCTGAAGAGCAGTACTTC.

This clone has only one observation. This chain connects TRBV5-1 to TRBJ1-5; D uncertain. There are 15 residues in the CDR3. Trimming stripped 2 bases from V and 4 bases from J, with 13 bases between. CDR1 and CDR2 (germline): SGHRS, YFSETQ. Here the CDR3 reads CASSLNSGDNQPQHF. The CDR3 DNA sequence: TGCGCCAGCAGCTTAAATTCCGGGGATAATCAGCCCCAGCATTTT.

This chain uses TRBV27 with TRBJ2-7; maybe TRBD2 (5 bases). Germline-derived CDR1 and CDR2 are MNHEY and SMNVEV (reference sequence). Trimming removed 5 bases from V and 2 bases from J, with 13 bases in between. CDR3 length equals 14 residues. The CDR3: CASSLGSGAYEQYF. The CDR3 nucleotides read TGTGCCAGCAGTCTGGGCTCCGGGGCCTACGAGCAGTACTTC.

V usage is TRBV28 and J usage is TRBJ2-7; 7 nucleotides line up with TRBD2. Trimming cost V 7 bases and J 3 bases; bases outside gene matches: 12. The CDR3 covers 15 residues. CDR1 and CDR2 from the germline V gene are MDHEN and SYDVKM. This CDR3 is CASTPPSSGNYEQYF. CDR3 DNA: TGTGCCAGCACGCCCCCTTCTAGCGGAAACTACGAGCAGTACTTC.

For the CDR3, the DNA is TGTGCCAGCAGCTCGACATCACTAGGAGAGACCCAGTACTTC. Its protein is CASSSTSLGETQYF. The V gene is TRBV7-9, the J gene TRBJ2-5; D perhaps matches TRBD2 (5 bases). The CDR3 covers 14 residues. Germline V CDR1 and CDR2: SEHNR, FQNEAQ (reference sequence). The V end lost 4 bases, the J end lost 4 bases, and 13 bases lay between the germline ends.

This CDR3 is CATLSDRGPYNEQFF. The DNA of the CDR3 is TGTGCCACCTTATCGGACAGGGGGCCTTACAATGAGCAGTTCTTC. V and J are TRBV10-3 and TRBJ2-1, with 11 bases that match TRBD1. Germline V gives CDR1 ENHRY, CDR2 SYGVKD. This CDR3 spans 15 amino acids. V was pared by 10 bases and J by 4 bases, with 9 bases of the junction left unmatched.

This clone occurred once. This chain connects TRBV6-5 to TRBJ1-2; D remains ambiguous. CDR3 size: 14 residues. Trimming took off 8 bases at V and 6 bases at J, with 19 bases between the two ends. Germline V gene sequence: CDR1 MNHEY, CDR2 SVGAGI. In DNA form, the CDR3 reads TGTGCCAGCCGTATGGAACGTCCGATTAATGGCTACACCTTC. Translating it yields CASRMERPINGYTF.